The following is a TCR beta chain sequence with its context. The germline V gene has CDR1 MNHEY and CDR2 SVGAGI. This CDR3 is 15 amino acids long. V lost 7 bases and J lost 0; bases outside the gene matches: 1. Original handling: The assay estimated nucleated cells by amplifying reference gene primers. The protocol was immunoSEQ multiplex PCR, while the TCRdb copy is restricted to in-frame clones and leaves out a portion. V and J calls and clone size are given by that table; D and trimming were obtained from the DNA. The sample gives about 260,000 clones, about 90% of which show up once; about 0.95% is in the top ten. The entry originates in a study of blood T cell repertoires in COVID-19. Enrolled through a virtual design, the participants were between roughly 18 and 90 years of age and came from about two dozen US areas. Self-reported history from a screening survey and questionnaire set each donor's cohort. Each exposed participant met a COVID-19 case in the 2 weeks preceding study entry.

Sequenced: PBMCs or T cells enriched from blood (not recorded which). The chain joins TRBV6-5 to TRBJ1-6, with 9 bases aligning to TRBD1. The receptor was derived from a man aged 50 or older who had been exposed to COVID-19. CDR3 sequence reads: CASTDRGSYNSPLHF. The CDR3 DNA sequence: TGTGCCAGCACGGACAGGGGCTCCTATAATTCACCCCTCCACTTT.